The TCR beta chain under discussion was sequenced for a study of identical twins. Whole-study results and caveats: Twin pairs' shared out-of-frame alpha sequences were enriched in low generation probability. Modeled out-of-frame TCR alpha sharing in monozygotic twins fell below observed levels. Memory repertoires showed no such pattern, whereas abundant cord blood beta clonotypes carried fewer insertions.

Template switching introduced a universal primer site, and the cDNA bore unique molecular identifiers. MiXCR, applied by TCRdb to the 5' RACE reads, yields one record per CDR3 protein. The repertoire holds 450,000 to 650,000 distinct CDR3 sequences, approximately 9.6% seen once, with roughly 3.2% in the top ten. This clonotype was counted between two and nine times. The antigen remains undetermined. Separately, the same data were catalogued under a study of yellow fever vaccine responses in identical twins.

The sequenced sample consisted of PBMCs. The TCR originated in a woman aged 18 to 35 in good health.

The CDR3 DNA reads TGTGCCAGCAGTTTGGGGCGGGCCTTCAATCAGCCCCAGCATTTT. Translated: CASSLGRAFNQPQHF. The rearrangement uses TRBV12-3 or TRBV12-4 and TRBJ1-5, with D maybe TRBD1 (5 bases). V gave up 3 bases and J gave up 3 bases, with 12 bases separating them. CDR3 length: 15 residues.